Presented here are 9 T cell receptor beta chains from one specimen sequenced in a study of glioma-infiltrating T cells listed by TCRdb under 2016. Sequenced on an Illumina MiSeq. The iRepertoire nested amplicon-rescue multiplex PCR (arm-PCR) platform was used to amplify TCR alpha and beta CDR3 regions from RNA. TCRdb took the public reads, trimmed them with fastp at Q25, ran MiXCR for clone calling and kept in-frame beta chains. Rows with a matching CDR3 protein are joined into one entry that keeps the most common DNA and genes. Recorded for this sample are 400,000 or so distinct CDR3 sequences; 41% of them occurred a single time. About 12% of the sample is in the top ten clones. The sample consisted of glioma tissue, nonneoplastic brain tissue, or PBMCs (not recorded which). These receptors were obtained from a human donor with low-grade glioma or glioblastoma, undergoing nonglioma brain surgery, or in good health (not recorded which).

This chain uses TRBV5-4 with TRBJ2-6; D is ambiguous. Germline V lookup: CDR1 SGHNT, CDR2 YYREEE (reference sequence). Trimming shortened V by 5 bases and J by 0 bases, and 9 bases separated the two germline ends. There are 15 residues in the CDR3. The CDR3 DNA follows: TGTGCCAGCAGTATACAAGGCTCTGGGGCCAACGTCCTGACTTTC. Translated: CASSIQGSGANVLTF.

The genes are TRBV5-1 and TRBJ2-1, with D perhaps being TRBD1 or TRBD2 (5 bases each). The germline V gene encodes CDR1 SGHRS and CDR2 YFSETQ. V was pared by 3 bases and J by 8 bases, with 24 bases between. The CDR3 spans 17 residues. The CDR3 loop is CASSSPFGRGDEDEQFF. The CDR3 nucleotides read TGCGCCAGCAGCTCCCCTTTCGGACGAGGGGACGAGGATGAGCAGTTCTTC.

The sample holds many counts of this clonotype. The chain employs TRBV6-1 and TRBJ1-2; D gene unclear. This CDR3 has 12 residues. CDR1 MNHNS and CDR2 SASEGT come from the germline V gene. V lost 0 bases and J lost 3, with 2 bases in between. CDR3 sequence reads: CASSEADYGYTF. CDR3 coding DNA: TGTGCCAGCAGTGAAGCGGACTATGGCTACACCTTC.

This clonotype has only a few counts. V and J are TRBV2 and TRBJ2-1; D perhaps matches TRBD1 (6 bases). Trimming removed 7 bases from V and 6 bases from J, with 16 bases in between. The CDR3 is 14 amino acids. The V gene's germline CDR1 is SNHLY and CDR2 FYNNEI. CDR3 residues: CASIYEDSLNEQFF. In nucleotides, the CDR3 is TGTGCCAGCATCTACGAGGACAGCCTCAATGAGCAGTTCTTC.

In regard to this clonotype: This sequence may be a read error, since a much larger clone differs from it by one base. The CDR3 loop is CASTLRQGSYGYAF. Here the CDR3 DNA reads TGTGCCAGCACCCTTCGACAGGGCTCCTATGGCTACGCCTTC. J is TRBJ1-2 and V is TRBV28, with 7 bases aligning to TRBD1. The CDR3 has 14 amino acids. Germline V CDR1 and CDR2: MDHEN, SYDVKM.

The V call is TRBV20-1, the J call TRBJ2-1; tentatively, D is TRBD1 (6 bases). Germline CDR1 and CDR2: DFQATT and SNEGSKA (reference sequence). There are 14 residues in the CDR3. The ends were cut back, 1 base at V and 8 bases at J, with 15 bases in the middle. The CDR3 DNA reads as TGCAGTGCTAGAGGAGGGGGTTCGTTCCATGAGCAGTTCTTC. This sequence encodes CSARGGGSFHEQFF.

Worth noting for this clonotype: A much larger clone sits a single nucleotide away, making a read error possible. V is TRBV6-9 and J is TRBJ1-2; the D gene is possibly TRBD1 (6 bases). This CDR3 spans 15 amino acids. Germline CDR1 and CDR2: MNHGY and SVAAGI. Here the CDR3 reads CASSSPGDYNYGHTF. In nucleotides, the CDR3 is TGTGCCAGCAGTTCCCCAGGGGACTATAACTATGGCCACACCTTC.

The J gene is TRBJ2-7, the V gene TRBV7-2, with 7 positions matching TRBD2. V was clipped by 5 bases and J by 2 bases; unmatched bases: 3. The length of the CDR3 is 13 residues. Germline V lookup: CDR1 SGHTA, CDR2 FQGNSA. CDR3 DNA: TGTGCCAGCAGCAGGGACTACCCCTACGAGCAGTACTTC. As protein: CASSRDYPYEQYF.

This clonotype was recorded a few times. The junction differs from germline at one of its ends, possibly a read error. This rearrangement joins TRBV7-9 to TRBJ2-1; TRBD2 matches at 8 bases. The CDR3 spans 15 residues. Looked up from germline, CDR1 is SEHNR and CDR2 is FQNEAQ (reference sequence). The CDR3 DNA follows: TGCGCCAGCAGCTACGCCGGGACTAGGAACAATGAGCAGTTCTTC. Translated: CASSYAGTRNNEQFF.